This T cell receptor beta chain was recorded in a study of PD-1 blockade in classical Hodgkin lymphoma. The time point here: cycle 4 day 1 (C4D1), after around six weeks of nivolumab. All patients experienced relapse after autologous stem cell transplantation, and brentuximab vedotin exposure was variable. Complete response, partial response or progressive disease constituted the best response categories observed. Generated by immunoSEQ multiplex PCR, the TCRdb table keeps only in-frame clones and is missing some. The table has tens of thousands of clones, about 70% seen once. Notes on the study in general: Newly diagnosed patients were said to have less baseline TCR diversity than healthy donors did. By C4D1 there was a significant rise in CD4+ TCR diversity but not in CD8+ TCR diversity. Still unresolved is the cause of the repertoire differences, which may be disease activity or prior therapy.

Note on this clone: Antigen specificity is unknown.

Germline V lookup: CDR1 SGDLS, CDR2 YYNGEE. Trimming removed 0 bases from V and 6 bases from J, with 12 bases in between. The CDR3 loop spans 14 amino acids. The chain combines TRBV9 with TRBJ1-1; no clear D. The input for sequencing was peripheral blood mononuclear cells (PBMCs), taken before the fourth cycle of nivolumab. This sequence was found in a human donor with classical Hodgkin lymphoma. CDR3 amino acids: CASSVEGVGPEAFF. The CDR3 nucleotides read TGTGCCAGCAGCGTAGAAGGTGTAGGACCTGAAGCTTTCTTT.